This TCR beta chain was documented in a study of STAT5B mutations in CD4+ large granular lymphocyte leukemia. The table came from immunoSEQ multiplex PCR; TCRdb's copy has only in-frame clones and leaves some out. The profile shows under 40,000 clones, around 76% of them singletons. The clonotype comes from a human donor in good health. Sequencing was performed on CD4+ T cells from blood buffy coats.

The CDR3: CASSFTRGAFNEQFF. CDR3 DNA sequence: TGTGCCAGTAGTTTCACCAGGGGGGCCTTCAATGAGCAGTTCTTC. J is TRBJ2-1 and V is TRBV19; possibly TRBD1 for D (7 bases). Trimming took 5 bases from V and 6 from J, leaving 17 bases between them. This CDR3 contains 15 residues. Germline V lookup: CDR1 LNHDA, CDR2 SQIVND (reference sequence).